Shown below are 15 T cell receptor beta chains from a single sample sequenced in a study of radiotherapy plus CTLA-4 blockade in lung cancer. TCRdb's table, derived via immunoSEQ multiplex PCR, lists solely in-frame clones and lacks some. The profile shows tens of thousands of clones, more than 70% of them singletons. Sequenced material: peripheral blood, taken from a patient treated with radiotherapy plus ipilimumab. Receptors originate from a human donor with non-small cell lung cancer who had stable disease on radiotherapy plus ipilimumab.

The chain employs TRBV19 and TRBJ2-5, with 11 bases that match TRBD1. The J segment lost 5 bases and the V segment lost 11 bases, leaving 10 bases of the junction unmatched. This CDR3 has 14 residues. Germline assignment: CDR1 LNHDA and CDR2 SQIVND (reference sequence). CDR3 protein: CASGQGGIRETQYF. In nucleotides, the CDR3 is TGTGCCTCGGGACAGGGGGGGATACGGGAGACCCAGTACTTC.

The chain joins TRBV19 to TRBJ2-7; D unclear. The CDR3 spans 13 residues. Trimming took 3 bases from V and 6 from J, leaving 12 bases between them. Germline CDR1 and CDR2: LNHDA and SQIVND (reference sequence). Here the CDR3 DNA reads TGTGCCAGTAGTATCGTGAAAGGGTCCGAGCAGTACGTC. It translates to CASSIVKGSEQYV.

The sample holds one count of this clone. This sequence joins TRBV4-3 and TRBJ2-3, with D possibly matching TRBD1 (6 bases). The CDR3 loop spans 15 amino acids. Looked up from germline, CDR1 is LGHNA and CDR2 is YSLEER. V lost 3 bases and J lost 6, with 16 bases in between. CDR3 in amino acids: CASSQRGFAGDTQYF. The CDR3, as DNA: TGCGCCAGCAGCCAGAGGGGGTTCGCAGGGGATACGCAGTATTTT.

In its sample, this clone was seen once. V usage is TRBV27 and J usage is TRBJ1-5; D ambiguous. Germline V lookup: CDR1 MNHEY, CDR2 SMNVEV (reference sequence). CDR3 size: 15 residues. Trimming stripped 4 bases from V and 3 bases from J, with 13 bases between. The CDR3 nucleotides read TGTGCCAGCAGTTCGGGCCCCTCGCCCAATCAGCCCCAGCATTTT. Translation gives CASSSGPSPNQPQHF.

The chain employs TRBV7-2 and TRBJ2-4, with 9 bases lining up with TRBD1. The CDR3 is made up of 18 amino acids. V was clipped by 5 bases and J by 0 bases; unmatched bases: 11. Germline V gene lookup returns CDR1 SGHTA and CDR2 FQGNSA. CDR3 sequence (DNA): TGTGCCAGCAGCCTGGGACAGGGACAATCCTTAGCCAAAAACATTCAGTACTTC. Translating it yields CASSLGQGQSLAKNIQYF.

The rearrangement joins TRBV5-6 to TRBJ1-1, with unresolved D. Germline lookup yields CDR1 SGHDT and CDR2 YYEEEE. CDR3 length equals 14 residues. Between the trimmed V and J ends, which lost 0 bases and 0 bases, there was a span of 6 bases. CDR3 in amino acids: CASSLGHLNTEAFF. The CDR3 DNA follows: TGTGCCAGCAGCTTGGGACACCTGAACACTGAAGCTTTCTTT.

The rearrangement joins TRBV6-5 to TRBJ1-2, with D tentatively TRBD1 (6 bases). V lost 2 bases and J 8 bases, leaving 12 bases between the germline ends. Germline lookup yields CDR1 MNHEY and CDR2 SVGAGI. There are 13 residues in the CDR3. The DNA for the CDR3 is TGTGCCAGCAGTTACGAACAGGGAATCGGCTACACCTTC. This gives the protein CASSYEQGIGYTF.

The V and J genes are TRBV6-1 and TRBJ2-1; TRBD1 matches 7 bases. There are 15 residues in the CDR3. Germline V gene lookup returns CDR1 MNHNS and CDR2 SASEGT. Trimming cost V 7 bases and J 8 bases; bases outside gene matches: 14. As DNA, the CDR3 is TGTGCCAGCACTTCGCAGGGGGAGCCAAGAGATGAGCAGTTCTTC. It is translated as CASTSQGEPRDEQFF.

This clone appeared a few times. CDR3 sequence (DNA): TGTGCCAGCAGTGAAACTGGACAGGGAAGCTATGGCTACACCTTC. Translated: CASSETGQGSYGYTF. The gene calls are TRBV2 and TRBJ1-2, with TRBD1 matching 8 bases. The germline V gene encodes CDR1 SNHLY and CDR2 FYNNEI. The ends lost 2 bases at V and 4 bases at J; junction bases unmatched: 6. This CDR3 has 15 amino acids.

This clone was detected once. The V and J genes are TRBV5-1 and TRBJ2-7, with 10 bases fitting TRBD1. V trimming: 4 bases; J trimming: 2 bases; junction bases outside the gene matches: 3. The CDR3 covers 14 residues. Germline assignment: CDR1 SGHRS and CDR2 YFSETQ. CDR3 amino acids: CASSEGQGTYEQYF. The CDR3, as DNA: TGCGCCAGCAGCGAGGGACAGGGGACCTACGAGCAGTACTTC.

The sample holds a few counts of this clone. The V call is TRBV5-1, the J call TRBJ2-3; D gene unclear. This CDR3 has 14 amino acids. Germline V gene data show CDR1 as SGHRS and CDR2 as YFSETQ. The germline V and J ends were trimmed by 4 bases and 0 bases, with 9 bases remaining between them. CDR3 sequence (DNA): TGCGCCAGCAGCATCGACTCTAGCACAGATACGCAGTATTTT. Its protein is CASSIDSSTDTQYF.

A single count supports this clone. The rearrangement links TRBV29-1 to TRBJ1-4; no definite D call. The length of the CDR3 is 12 residues. Trimming cost V 4 bases and J 7 bases, with 10 bases left between them. In germline, CDR1 is SQVTM, CDR2 ANQGSEA. For the CDR3, the DNA is TGCAGCGTTGGAGCAGGTCGTGAAAAACTGTTTTTT. Translated, it gives CSVGAGREKLFF.

The genes are TRBV18 and TRBJ1-1, with D possibly matching TRBD1 (5 bases). The CDR3 runs to 16 residues. V lost 0 bases and J 0 bases, leaving 11 bases between the germline ends. CDR1 and CDR2 from the germline V gene are KGHSH and LQKENI. CDR3: CASSPPQGGMNTEAFF. In DNA, the CDR3 is TGTGCCAGCTCACCACCCCAGGGTGGGATGAACACTGAAGCTTTCTTT.

The chain carries TRBV2 and TRBJ1-6, with 7 bases fitting TRBD1. Per the germline V gene, CDR1 is SNHLY and CDR2 is FYNNEI. V gave up 5 bases and J gave up 0 bases; unmatched junction bases: 7. This CDR3 comprises 17 residues. CDR3 DNA: TGTGCCAGCAGTTCAACAGGGGCGAGCTCCTATAATTCACCCCTCCACTTT. Translating gives CASSSTGASSYNSPLHF.

With respect to this clone: The junction shows a germline mismatch at one end, possibly a read error. This rearrangement joins TRBV6-6 to TRBJ1-3, with no clear D. Germline V gene lookup returns CDR1 MNHNY and CDR2 SVGAGI (reference sequence). The length of the CDR3 is 15 residues. CDR3 nucleotides: TGTGCCGGCAGTTTCAAGGTTAGCTCTGGAAACACCATATATTTT. Its protein is CAGSFKVSSGNTIYF.